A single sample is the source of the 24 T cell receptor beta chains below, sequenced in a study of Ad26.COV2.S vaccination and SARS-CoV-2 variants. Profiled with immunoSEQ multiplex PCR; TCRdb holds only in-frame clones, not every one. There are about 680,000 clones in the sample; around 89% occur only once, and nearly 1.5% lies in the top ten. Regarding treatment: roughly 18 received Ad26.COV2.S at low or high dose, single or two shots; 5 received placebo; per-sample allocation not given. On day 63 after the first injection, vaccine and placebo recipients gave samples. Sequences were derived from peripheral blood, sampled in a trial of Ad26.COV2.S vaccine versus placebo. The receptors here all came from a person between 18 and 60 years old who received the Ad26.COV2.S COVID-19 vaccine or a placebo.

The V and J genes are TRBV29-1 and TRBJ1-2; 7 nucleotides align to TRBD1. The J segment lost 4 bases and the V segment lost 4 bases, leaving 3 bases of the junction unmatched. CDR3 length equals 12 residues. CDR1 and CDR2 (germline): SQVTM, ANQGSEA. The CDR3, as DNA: TGCAGCGTTGCACAGGGGTCCTATGGCTACACCTTC. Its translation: CSVAQGSYGYTF.

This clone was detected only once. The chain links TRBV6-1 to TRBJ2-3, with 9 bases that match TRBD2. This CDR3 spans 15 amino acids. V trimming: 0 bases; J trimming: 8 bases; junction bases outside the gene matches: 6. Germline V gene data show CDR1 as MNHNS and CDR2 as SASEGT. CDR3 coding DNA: TGTGCCAGCAGTGAAGCACCGGGACTAGCAAGTACGCAGTATTTT. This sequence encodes CASSEAPGLASTQYF.

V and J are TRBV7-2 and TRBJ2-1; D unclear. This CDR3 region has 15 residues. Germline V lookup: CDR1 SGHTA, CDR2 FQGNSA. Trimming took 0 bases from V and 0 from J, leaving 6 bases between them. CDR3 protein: CASSLAVSSYNEQFF. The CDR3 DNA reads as TGTGCCAGCAGCTTAGCGGTTAGCTCCTACAATGAGCAGTTCTTC.

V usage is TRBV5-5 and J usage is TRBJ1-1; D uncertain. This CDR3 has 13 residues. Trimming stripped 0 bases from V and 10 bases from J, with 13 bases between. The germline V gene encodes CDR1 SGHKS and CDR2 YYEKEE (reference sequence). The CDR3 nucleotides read TGTGCCAGCAGCTTGGGGAGCGAGGCCCGAGCTTTCTTT. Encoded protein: CASSLGSEARAFF.

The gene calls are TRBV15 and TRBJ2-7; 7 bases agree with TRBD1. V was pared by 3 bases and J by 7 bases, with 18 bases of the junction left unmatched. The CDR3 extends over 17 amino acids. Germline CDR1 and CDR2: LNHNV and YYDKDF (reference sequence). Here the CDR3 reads CATSRRYLTGQRWEQYF. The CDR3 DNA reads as TGTGCCACCAGCAGGCGATACTTGACAGGGCAAAGGTGGGAGCAGTACTTC.

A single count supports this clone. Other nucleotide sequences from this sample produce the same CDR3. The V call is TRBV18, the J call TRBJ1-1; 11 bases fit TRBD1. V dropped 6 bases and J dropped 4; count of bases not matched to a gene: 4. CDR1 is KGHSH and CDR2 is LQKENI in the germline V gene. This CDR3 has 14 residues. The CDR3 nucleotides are TGTGCCAGCTCCGGACAGGGGGCGCGCACTGAAGCTTTCTTT. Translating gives CASSGQGARTEAFF.

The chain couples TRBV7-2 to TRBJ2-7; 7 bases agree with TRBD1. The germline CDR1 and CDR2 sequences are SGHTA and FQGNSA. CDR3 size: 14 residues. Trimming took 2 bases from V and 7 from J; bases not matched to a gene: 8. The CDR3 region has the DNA TGTGCCAGCAGCTTAAACCCAGGGGGTAGGGAGCAGTACTTC. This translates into CASSLNPGGREQYF.

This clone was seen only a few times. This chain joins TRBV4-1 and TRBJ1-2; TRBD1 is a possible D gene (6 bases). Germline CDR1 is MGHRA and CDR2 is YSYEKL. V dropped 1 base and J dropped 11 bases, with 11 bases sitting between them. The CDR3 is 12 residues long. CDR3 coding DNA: TGCGCCAGCAGCCAAGGGACAGTCGGGTACACCTTC. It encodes CASSQGTVGYTF.

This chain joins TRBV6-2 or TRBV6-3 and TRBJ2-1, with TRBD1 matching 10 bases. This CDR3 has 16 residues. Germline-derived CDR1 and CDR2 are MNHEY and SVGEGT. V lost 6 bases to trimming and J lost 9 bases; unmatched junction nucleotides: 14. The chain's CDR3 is CASSPGGGQGLGEQFF. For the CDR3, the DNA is TGTGCCAGCAGCCCCGGGGGGGGACAGGGGCTAGGTGAGCAGTTCTTC.

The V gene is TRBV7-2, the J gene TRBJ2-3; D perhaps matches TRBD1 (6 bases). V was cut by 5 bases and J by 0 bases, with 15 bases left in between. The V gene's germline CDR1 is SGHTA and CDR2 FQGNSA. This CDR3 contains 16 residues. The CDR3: CASSGTGHSSTDTQYF. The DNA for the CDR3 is TGTGCCAGCAGCGGAACGGGACACTCAAGCACAGATACGCAGTATTTT.

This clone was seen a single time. The CDR3 nucleotides are TGTGCCTCAGGGCTTGGGGAGACCCAGTACTTC. Translating gives CASGLGETQYF. V is TRBV30 and J is TRBJ2-5; possibly TRBD1 for D (5 bases). Between the trimmed V and J ends, which lost 7 bases and 5 bases, there was a span of 11 bases. The length of the CDR3 is 11 residues. Germline values: CDR1 GTSNPN, CDR2 SVGIG (reference sequence).

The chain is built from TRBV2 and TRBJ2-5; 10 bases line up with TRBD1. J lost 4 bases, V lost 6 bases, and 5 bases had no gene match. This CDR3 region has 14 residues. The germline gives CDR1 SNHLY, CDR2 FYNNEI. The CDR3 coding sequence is TGTGCCAGCAGGGGGACAGGGGTCGGAGAGACCCAGTACTTC. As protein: CASRGTGVGETQYF.

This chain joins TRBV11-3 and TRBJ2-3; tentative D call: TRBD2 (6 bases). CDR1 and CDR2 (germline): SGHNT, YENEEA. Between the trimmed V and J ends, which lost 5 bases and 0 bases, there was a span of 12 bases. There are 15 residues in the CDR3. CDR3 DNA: TGTGCCAGCAGCCCCGGAGGGGAGAGCACAGATACGCAGTATTTT. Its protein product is CASSPGGESTDTQYF.

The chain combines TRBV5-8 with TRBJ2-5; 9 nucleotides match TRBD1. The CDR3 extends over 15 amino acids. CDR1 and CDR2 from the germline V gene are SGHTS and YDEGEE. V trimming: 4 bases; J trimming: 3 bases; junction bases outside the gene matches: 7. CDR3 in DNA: TGTGCCAGCAGCACGGGACAGGGCGGGGAAGAGACCCAGTACTTC. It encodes CASSTGQGGEETQYF.

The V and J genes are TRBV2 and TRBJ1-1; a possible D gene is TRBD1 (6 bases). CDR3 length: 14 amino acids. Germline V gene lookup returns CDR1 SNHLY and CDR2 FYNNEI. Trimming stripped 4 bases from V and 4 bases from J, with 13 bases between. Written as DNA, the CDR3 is TGTGCCAGCAGTGGTATAGGGGGTACCACTGAAGCTTTCTTT. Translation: CASSGIGGTTEAFF.

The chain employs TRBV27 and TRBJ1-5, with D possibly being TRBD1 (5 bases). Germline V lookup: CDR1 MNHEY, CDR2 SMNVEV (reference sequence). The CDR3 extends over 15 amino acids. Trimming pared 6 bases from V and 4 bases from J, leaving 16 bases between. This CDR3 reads CASSQIGGFNQPQHF. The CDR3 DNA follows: TGTGCCAGCAGCCAAATTGGGGGTTTTAATCAGCCCCAGCATTTT.

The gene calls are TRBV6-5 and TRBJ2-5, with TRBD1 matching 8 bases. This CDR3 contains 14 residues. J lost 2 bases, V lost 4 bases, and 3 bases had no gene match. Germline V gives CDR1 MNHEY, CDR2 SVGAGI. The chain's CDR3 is CASSSGQGQETQYF. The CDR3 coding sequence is TGTGCCAGCAGTTCAGGACAGGGACAAGAGACCCAGTACTTC.

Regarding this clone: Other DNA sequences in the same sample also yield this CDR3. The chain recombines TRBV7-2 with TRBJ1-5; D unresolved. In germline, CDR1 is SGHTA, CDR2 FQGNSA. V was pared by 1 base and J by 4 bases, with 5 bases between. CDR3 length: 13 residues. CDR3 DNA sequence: TGTGCCAGCAGCTTAGGCGTGAATCAGCCCCAGCATTTT. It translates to CASSLGVNQPQHF.

CDR3 in amino acids: CASSLTGWGTEAFF. CDR3 bases: TGTGCCAGCAGTCTAACGGGGTGGGGCACTGAAGCTTTCTTT. This chain links TRBV27 with TRBJ1-1; D gene ambiguous. The CDR3 has 14 residues. Germline values: CDR1 MNHEY, CDR2 SMNVEV (reference sequence). V was pared by 5 bases and J by 4 bases, with 14 bases between.

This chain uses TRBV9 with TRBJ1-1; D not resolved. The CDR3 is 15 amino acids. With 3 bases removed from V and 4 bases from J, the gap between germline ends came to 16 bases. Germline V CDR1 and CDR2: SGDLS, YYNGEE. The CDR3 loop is CASSDDHVAGTEAFF. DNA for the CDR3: TGTGCCAGCAGCGATGACCACGTTGCTGGCACTGAAGCTTTCTTT.

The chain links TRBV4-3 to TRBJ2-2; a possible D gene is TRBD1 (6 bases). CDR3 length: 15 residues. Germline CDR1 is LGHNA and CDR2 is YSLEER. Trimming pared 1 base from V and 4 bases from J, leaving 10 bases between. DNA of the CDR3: TGCGCCAGCAGCCAAGGCTCAGGGGCCACCGGGGAGCTGTTTTTT. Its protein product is CASSQGSGATGELFF.

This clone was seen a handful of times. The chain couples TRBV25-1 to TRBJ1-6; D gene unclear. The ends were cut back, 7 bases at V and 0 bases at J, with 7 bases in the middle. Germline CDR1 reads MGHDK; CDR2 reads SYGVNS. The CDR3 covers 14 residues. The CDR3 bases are TGTGCCAGCAAAGCTATCTCCTATAATTCACCCCTCCACTTT. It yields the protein CASKAISYNSPLHF. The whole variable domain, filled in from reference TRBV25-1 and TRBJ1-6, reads EADIYQTPRYLVIGTGKKITLECSQTMGHDKMYWYQQDPGMELHLIHYSYGVNSTEKGDLSSESTVSRIRTEHFPLTLESARPSHTSQYLCASKAISYNSPLHFGNGTRLTVT.

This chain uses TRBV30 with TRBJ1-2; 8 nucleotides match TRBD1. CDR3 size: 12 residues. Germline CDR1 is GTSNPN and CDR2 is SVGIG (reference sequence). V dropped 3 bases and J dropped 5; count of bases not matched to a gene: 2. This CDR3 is CAWRTGDYGYTF. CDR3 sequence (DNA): TGTGCCTGGAGGACAGGGGATTATGGCTACACCTTC.

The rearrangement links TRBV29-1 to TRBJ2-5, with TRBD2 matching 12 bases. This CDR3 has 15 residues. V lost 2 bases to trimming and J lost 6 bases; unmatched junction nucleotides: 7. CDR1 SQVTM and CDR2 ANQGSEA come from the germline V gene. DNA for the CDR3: TGCAGCGTTGAAAGACTAGCGGGGGCTTGGCAGACCCAGTACTTC. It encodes CSVERLAGAWQTQYF.